A selection of T cell receptor beta chains follows, all from one sample in a study of cytomegalovirus exposure and HLA in healthy donors. Only in-frame clones appear in the TCRdb table, and some are missing; sequencing was by immunoSEQ multiplex PCR. Found here are about 110,000 clones, roughly 70% of them singletons; the top ten hold about 8.5%. Sequencing used PBMCs. These receptors originate from a man aged 18 to 35 in good health and CMV-seropositive. CDR3s include the opening cysteine and the closing phenylalanine or tryptophan. The D gene is left open where the match is weak. Clone size is shown for a subset of rows, as once, few, many or a class of expanded clone.

clone_size: once; d_call: .; v_call: TRBV11-3; j_call: TRBJ2-5; cdr3_aa: CASSSQGIPSQAYQETQYF; cdr3_nt: TGTGCCAGCAGCTCCCAAGGTATCCCGTCCCAAGCGTACCAAGAGACCCAGTACTTC
clone_size: .; d_call: TRBD1; v_call: TRBV29-1; j_call: TRBJ1-5; cdr3_aa: CSVQTGNQPQHF; cdr3_nt: TGCAGCGTTCAGACAGGGAATCAGCCCCAGCATTTT
clone_size: .; d_call: TRBD1; v_call: TRBV5-6; j_call: TRBJ2-7; cdr3_aa: CASSRRTLAVTGGLGEQYF; cdr3_nt: TGTGCCAGCAGCCGTCGAACCCTTGCGGTAACAGGGGGCTTAGGGGAGCAGTACTTC
clone_size: .; d_call: .; v_call: TRBV28; j_call: TRBJ1-3; cdr3_aa: CASEEGTEDTIYF; cdr3_nt: TGTGCCAGCGAGGAGGGGACGGAGGACACCATATATTTT
clone_size: .; d_call: .; v_call: TRBV2; j_call: TRBJ1-6; cdr3_aa: CASSESSRSPLHF; cdr3_nt: TGTGCCAGCAGTGAAAGTTCGCGGTCACCCCTCCACTTT
clone_size: .; d_call: TRBD1; v_call: TRBV2; j_call: TRBJ1-5; cdr3_aa: CASSGQGAQPQHF; cdr3_nt: TGTGCCAGCAGTGGGCAGGGGGCTCAGCCCCAGCATTTT
clone_size: few; d_call: TRBD2; v_call: TRBV2; j_call: TRBJ2-5; cdr3_aa: CASEVGGGVEETQYF; cdr3_nt: TGTGCCAGCGAGGTCGGCGGGGGGGTTGAAGAGACCCAGTACTTC
clone_size: .; d_call: TRBD1; v_call: TRBV6-5; j_call: TRBJ2-1; cdr3_aa: CASSYLGQGANEQFF; cdr3_nt: TGTGCCAGCAGTTATTTGGGACAGGGGGCAAATGAGCAGTTCTTC
clone_size: .; d_call: .; v_call: TRBV5-1; j_call: TRBJ2-5; cdr3_aa: CASSEDLPDLETQYF; cdr3_nt: TGCGCCAGCAGCGAGGACTTGCCGGACCTTGAGACCCAGTACTTC
clone_size: .; d_call: TRBD2; v_call: TRBV7-2; j_call: TRBJ2-7; cdr3_aa: CASSLALTSGVYEQYF; cdr3_nt: TGTGCCAGCAGCTTAGCCCTGACTAGCGGGGTATACGAGCAGTACTTC
clone_size: .; d_call: .; v_call: TRBV2; j_call: TRBJ1-1; cdr3_aa: CASRGRAYTEAFF; cdr3_nt: TGTGCCAGCCGTGGGCGGGCTTACACTGAAGCTTTCTTT
clone_size: .; d_call: TRBD2; v_call: TRBV5-1; j_call: TRBJ2-3; cdr3_aa: CASSSLAGGDTQYF; cdr3_nt: TGCGCCAGCAGCTCCCTAGCGGGGGGAGATACGCAGTATTTT
clone_size: once; d_call: .; v_call: TRBV2; j_call: TRBJ2-3; cdr3_aa: CASSVSLATDTQYF; cdr3_nt: TGTGCCAGCAGTGTTAGCCTTGCCACAGATACGCAGTATTTT
clone_size: few; d_call: TRBD1; v_call: TRBV7-9; j_call: TRBJ1-2; cdr3_aa: CASSFSTGGFNGYTF; cdr3_nt: TGTGCCAGCAGCTTCTCAACAGGGGGTTTTAATGGCTACACCTTC
clone_size: .; d_call: .; v_call: TRBV19; j_call: TRBJ1-2; cdr3_aa: CASSPRGYGYTF; cdr3_nt: TGTGCCAGTTCTCCTCGGGGGTATGGCTACACCTTC
clone_size: many; d_call: TRBD1; v_call: TRBV7-9; j_call: TRBJ1-2; cdr3_aa: CASSPGPGTGWVHYGYTF; cdr3_nt: TGTGCCAGCAGCCCCGGTCCCGGGACAGGCTGGGTTCACTATGGCTACACCTTC
clone_size: .; d_call: TRBD1; v_call: TRBV6-5; j_call: TRBJ2-7; cdr3_aa: CASSSTDRAPYEQYF; cdr3_nt: TGTGCCAGCAGTTCCACGGACAGGGCTCCTTACGAGCAGTACTTC
clone_size: .; d_call: TRBD1; v_call: TRBV4-2; j_call: TRBJ2-7; cdr3_aa: CASSQGLDRSYEQYF; cdr3_nt: TGTGCCAGCAGCCAAGGATTGGACAGGAGCTACGAGCAGTACTTC
clone_size: few; d_call: TRBD1; v_call: TRBV6-5; j_call: TRBJ1-6; cdr3_aa: CASSSRDSHSPLHF; cdr3_nt: TGTGCCAGCAGTTCCCGGGACAGTCATTCACCCCTCCACTTT
clone_size: .; d_call: TRBD1; v_call: TRBV29-1; j_call: TRBJ2-1; cdr3_aa: CSADRDALGSQFF; cdr3_nt: TGCAGCGCGGACAGGGACGCGCTCGGTTCTCAGTTCTTC
clone_size: .; d_call: TRBD1; v_call: TRBV6-5; j_call: TRBJ1-6; cdr3_aa: CASSYGTGNSPLHF; cdr3_nt: TGTGCCAGCAGTTACGGGACAGGGAATTCACCCCTCCACTTT
clone_size: .; d_call: .; v_call: TRBV7-9; j_call: TRBJ2-4; cdr3_aa: CASSLASGTLTQGVF; cdr3_nt: TGTGCCAGCAGCTTAGCGTCCGGGACACTTACCCAAGGGGTCTTC
clone_size: few; d_call: .; v_call: TRBV2; j_call: TRBJ2-1; cdr3_aa: CASSAGELGGNEQFF; cdr3_nt: TGTGCCAGCAGTGCCGGGGAACTAGGGGGCAATGAGCAGTTCTTC
clone_size: few; d_call: TRBD1; v_call: TRBV5-6; j_call: TRBJ1-5; cdr3_aa: CASSAGQGFNQPQHF; cdr3_nt: TGTGCCAGCAGCGCGGGACAGGGGTTCAATCAGCCCCAGCATTTT
clone_size: .; d_call: .; v_call: TRBV2; j_call: TRBJ2-3; cdr3_aa: CASSEAWGVDTQYF; cdr3_nt: TGTGCCAGCAGTGAAGCGTGGGGGGTAGATACGCAGTATTTT
clone_size: .; d_call: .; v_call: TRBV29-1; j_call: TRBJ2-7; cdr3_aa: CSVESDFYEQYF; cdr3_nt: TGCAGCGTTGAGTCTGACTTCTACGAGCAGTACTTC
clone_size: .; d_call: .; v_call: TRBV13; j_call: TRBJ2-3; cdr3_aa: CASSLDPTDTQYF; cdr3_nt: TGTGCCAGCAGCTTAGATCCAACAGATACGCAGTATTTT
clone_size: .; d_call: TRBD1; v_call: TRBV28; j_call: TRBJ2-3; cdr3_aa: CASGTTGGASDTQYF; cdr3_nt: TGTGCCAGCGGAACGACAGGGGGCGCTTCAGATACGCAGTATTTT
clone_size: .; d_call: .; v_call: TRBV7-9; j_call: TRBJ1-2; cdr3_aa: CASSLGLSGGYGYTF; cdr3_nt: TGTGCCAGCAGCTTAGGACTGAGCGGGGGCTATGGCTACACCTTC
clone_size: .; d_call: .; v_call: TRBV6-6; j_call: TRBJ2-1; cdr3_aa: CASSYRLWHEQFF; cdr3_nt: TGTGCCAGCAGTTACAGACTGTGGCATGAGCAGTTCTTC
clone_size: .; d_call: .; v_call: TRBV28; j_call: TRBJ1-2; cdr3_aa: CASSLRYGYTF; cdr3_nt: TGTGCCAGCAGTCTACGGTATGGCTACACCTTC
clone_size: .; d_call: TRBD1; v_call: TRBV18; j_call: TRBJ1-1; cdr3_aa: CASSPTHRGTDTEAFF; cdr3_nt: TGTGCCAGCTCACCGACCCACAGGGGAACGGACACTGAAGCTTTCTTT
clone_size: few; d_call: .; v_call: TRBV9; j_call: TRBJ2-2; cdr3_aa: CASSAFPGELFF; cdr3_nt: TGTGCCAGCAGCGCCTTTCCCGGGGAGCTGTTTTTT
clone_size: .; d_call: TRBD2; v_call: TRBV9; j_call: TRBJ2-2; cdr3_aa: CASSVGLAGGTGELFF; cdr3_nt: TGTGCCAGCAGCGTAGGGCTAGCGGGGGGCACCGGGGAGCTGTTTTTT
clone_size: once; d_call: .; v_call: TRBV18; j_call: TRBJ2-5; cdr3_aa: CASSPASGETQYF; cdr3_nt: TGTGCCAGCTCACCGGCCAGTGGAGAGACCCAGTACTTC
clone_size: .; d_call: .; v_call: TRBV5-1; j_call: TRBJ2-7; cdr3_aa: CASSLGARVSYEQYF; cdr3_nt: TGCGCCAGCAGCTTGGGTGCCAGGGTTTCCTACGAGCAGTACTTC
clone_size: .; d_call: TRBD1; v_call: TRBV2; j_call: TRBJ1-4; cdr3_aa: CASSGEGGDNEKLFF; cdr3_nt: TGTGCCAGCAGTGGGGAAGGGGGCGACAATGAAAAACTGTTTTTT
clone_size: .; d_call: .; v_call: TRBV30; j_call: TRBJ1-2; cdr3_aa: CAWSVIEAGGYTF; cdr3_nt: TGTGCCTGGAGTGTTATCGAGGCCGGTGGCTACACCTTC
clone_size: few; d_call: TRBD1; v_call: TRBV19; j_call: TRBJ2-7; cdr3_aa: CASSDRGAYEQYF; cdr3_nt: TGTGCCAGTAGTGACAGGGGAGCGTACGAGCAGTACTTC
clone_size: .; d_call: .; v_call: TRBV4-2; j_call: TRBJ2-6; cdr3_aa: CASSHSGSGANVLTF; cdr3_nt: TGTGCCAGCAGCCACAGTGGTTCTGGGGCCAACGTCCTGACTTTC
clone_size: .; d_call: TRBD1; v_call: TRBV9; j_call: TRBJ1-1; cdr3_aa: CASSVGGGWNTEAFF; cdr3_nt: TGTGCCAGCAGCGTAGGAGGGGGCTGGAACACTGAAGCTTTCTTT
clone_size: .; d_call: TRBD1; v_call: TRBV28; j_call: TRBJ1-4; cdr3_aa: CASSLAGGLEKLFF; cdr3_nt: TGTGCCAGCAGTTTGGCAGGGGGACTTGAAAAACTGTTTTTT
clone_size: few; d_call: .; v_call: TRBV15; j_call: TRBJ1-5; cdr3_aa: CATSQGNVNQPQHF; cdr3_nt: TGTGCCACCAGCCAGGGGAACGTGAATCAGCCCCAGCATTTT
clone_size: .; d_call: .; v_call: TRBV5-6; j_call: TRBJ1-2; cdr3_aa: CASSLKGIVYTF; cdr3_nt: TGTGCCAGCAGCTTGAAGGGGATTGTCTACACCTTC
clone_size: .; d_call: TRBD2; v_call: TRBV6-1; j_call: TRBJ2-1; cdr3_aa: CASRAGVGTYNEQFF; cdr3_nt: TGTGCCAGCAGAGCGGGAGTCGGTACCTACAATGAGCAGTTCTTC
clone_size: .; d_call: .; v_call: TRBV28; j_call: TRBJ1-3; cdr3_aa: CASSLFGAGNTIYF; cdr3_nt: TGTGCCAGCAGTTTATTCGGGGCTGGAAACACCATATATTTT
clone_size: .; d_call: TRBD1; v_call: TRBV28; j_call: TRBJ1-5; cdr3_aa: CASSSGTGIDQPQHF; cdr3_nt: TGTGCCAGCAGTTCCGGGACAGGGATCGATCAGCCCCAGCATTTT
clone_size: .; d_call: .; v_call: TRBV9; j_call: TRBJ1-6; cdr3_aa: CASSVVPGHNSPLHF; cdr3_nt: TGTGCCAGCAGCGTAGTTCCAGGGCATAATTCACCCCTCCACTTT
clone_size: .; d_call: TRBD1; v_call: TRBV5-1; j_call: TRBJ2-5; cdr3_aa: CASSFYRGLETQYF; cdr3_nt: TGCGCCAGCAGCTTCTACAGGGGGCTTGAGACCCAGTACTTC
clone_size: .; d_call: TRBD1; v_call: TRBV5-5; j_call: TRBJ1-1; cdr3_aa: CASSGVRDRVDEAFF; cdr3_nt: TGTGCCAGCAGCGGAGTTCGGGACAGGGTTGATGAAGCTTTCTTT
clone_size: .; d_call: .; v_call: TRBV18; j_call: TRBJ2-5; cdr3_aa: CASSPLRVETQYF; cdr3_nt: TGTGCCAGCTCACCACTCAGGGTGGAGACCCAGTACTTC
clone_size: few; d_call: .; v_call: TRBV1; j_call: TRBJ1-4; cdr3_aa: CTSSQANGTAHEKLFF; cdr3_nt: TGCACCAGCAGCCAAGCCAATGGGACAGCCCATGAAAAACTGTTTTTT
clone_size: many; d_call: .; v_call: TRBV7-9; j_call: TRBJ1-3; cdr3_aa: CASSLASTVGNTIYF; cdr3_nt: TGTGCCAGCAGCTTAGCGTCGACAGTGGGAAACACCATATATTTT
clone_size: .; d_call: TRBD1; v_call: TRBV7-9; j_call: TRBJ1-5; cdr3_aa: CASSKQGALLGQPQHF; cdr3_nt: TGTGCCAGCAGCAAACAGGGGGCACTTCTGGGTCAGCCCCAGCATTTT
clone_size: .; d_call: TRBD1; v_call: TRBV19; j_call: TRBJ1-1; cdr3_aa: CASTGGWTEAFF; cdr3_nt: TGTGCCAGTACAGGGGGTTGGACTGAAGCTTTCTTT
clone_size: .; d_call: .; v_call: TRBV15; j_call: TRBJ1-5; cdr3_aa: CATSPGQDQPQHF; cdr3_nt: TGTGCCACCAGCCCAGGGCAAGATCAGCCCCAGCATTTT
clone_size: .; d_call: TRBD1; v_call: TRBV19; j_call: TRBJ1-1; cdr3_aa: CATSREEGAETEAFF; cdr3_nt: TGTGCCACCTCACGAGAGGAGGGGGCAGAAACTGAAGCTTTCTTT